Reported below is one T cell receptor (beta chain). Antigen specificity is unknown. The assay was immunoSEQ multiplex PCR, and TCRdb's table has in-frame clones only and misses some. The data contain under 250,000 clones, about 86% of them seen just once; the ten biggest clones take up about 2.8%. The source of the sample is a study of cytomegalovirus exposure and HLA in healthy donors. Study context: The 90 to 150 validation repertoires used a platform that matched the one used for the 600 to 750 first-cohort repertoires, as a later analysis reported. Findings and limits, study-wide: In vitro testing confirmed a few CMV-associated chains as specific for CMV antigens. The study recorded some 160 TCR beta chains that were cytomegalovirus-associated.

A roughly 120-subject validation cohort, separate from the approximately 720-subject first cohort, supplied the donors. This CDR3 region has 14 residues. Trimming took off 3 bases at V and 3 bases at J, with 12 bases between the two ends. The germline V gene encodes CDR1 SEHNR and CDR2 FQNEAQ (reference sequence). The source material was PBMCs. V gene TRBV7-9 combines with J gene TRBJ2-7, with a possible D match to TRBD1 (6 bases). The clonotype originates from a man between 18 and 35 years old in good health and CMV-seronegative. This CDR3 reads CASSFGDTRYEQYF. The DNA for the CDR3 is TGTGCCAGCAGCTTCGGGGACACCCGCTACGAGCAGTACTTC.